Each of the 22 T cell receptor beta chains below was sequenced from the same sample in a study of blood T cell repertoires in COVID-19 (dated by TCRdb to the early 2020s). Library construction relied on the immunoSEQ multiplex PCR assay. TCRdb's version of the immuneACCESS table is confined to in-frame rearrangements and falls short of the full clone set. An unresolved V gene accounts for under half of the shortfall where checked; the remainder is of unknown origin. The sample has 300,000 or so clones on record, over 80% of them singletons. The leading ten clones occupy 4% to 5% of the sample. The specimen sequenced was peripheral blood. These receptors came from a woman aged 45-65 years with active or convalescent COVID-19.

The chain carries TRBV20-1 and TRBJ2-1; TRBD2 matches 9 bases. The CDR3 runs to 10 residues. The ends lost 6 bases at V and 14 bases at J; junction bases unmatched: 5. Germline CDR1 is DFQATT and CDR2 is SNEGSKA (reference sequence). For the CDR3, the DNA is TGCAGTGCCGAAGCGGGAGGAAAGTTCTTC. Encoded protein: CSAEAGGKFF.

As regards this clone: One junction end does not reproduce the germline sequence, and a read error may be involved. V gene TRBV5-5 combines with J gene TRBJ2-7, with D hard to call. CDR3 length: 14 residues. From germline, CDR1 is SGHKS and CDR2 YYEKEE (reference sequence). The DNA for the CDR3 is TGTGCCAGCAAACCGCTGACCGGGTACTACGAGCAGCACTTC. Its translation is CASKPLTGYYEQHF.

The chain joins TRBV4-1 to TRBJ2-7, with TRBD2 matching 7 bases. With V trimmed by 2 bases and J by 3 bases, 7 bases remained unmatched. CDR1 and CDR2 (germline): MGHRA, YSYEKL. The CDR3 runs to 15 residues. CDR3 loop: CASSQIAGLYYEQYF. DNA for the CDR3: TGCGCCAGCAGCCAAATAGCGGGCCTTTACTACGAGCAGTACTTC.

The table lists this clone with a count of one. V and J are TRBV5-1 and TRBJ1-1, with D possibly matching TRBD1 (6 bases). The V end was cut by 2 bases, the J end by 3 bases, with 11 bases between. The CDR3 spans 14 residues. Germline CDR1 reads SGHRS; CDR2 reads YFSETQ. The DNA of the CDR3 is TGCGCCAGCAGCTTTCAGACAGGCGACACTGAAGCTTTCTTT. Translated, it gives CASSFQTGDTEAFF. Full variable domain (remainder filled in from reference TRBV5-1 and TRBJ1-1): KAGVTQTPRYLIKTRGQQVTLSCSPISGHRSVSWYQQTPGQGLQFLFEYFSETQRNKGNFPGRFSGRQFSNSRSEMNVSTLELGDSALYLCASSFQTGDTEAFFGQGTRLTVV.

The rearrangement uses TRBV9 and TRBJ2-5; D remains unclear. V was pared by 0 bases and J by 7 bases, with 10 bases between. The CDR3 runs 13 residues. Looked up from germline, CDR1 is SGDLS and CDR2 is YYNGEE. CDR3 in DNA: TGTGCCAGCAGCGTAGAGCCGAAGCGGACCCAGTACTTC. This translates into CASSVEPKRTQYF.

The CDR3 here is CASSDLRSGYTF. DNA for the CDR3: TGTGCCAGCAGTGATCTCCGGAGCGGCTACACCTTC. The V and J genes are TRBV2 and TRBJ1-2; D not certain. The V gene lost 3 bases and the J gene lost 8 bases, with 10 bases spanning the gap. Germline V CDR1 and CDR2: SNHLY, FYNNEI. The CDR3 has 12 amino acids. Supplemented by reference TRBV2 and TRBJ1-2, the full variable domain reads EPEVTQTPSHQVTQMGQEVILRCVPISNHLYFYWYRQILGQKVEFLVSFYNNEISEKSEIFDDQFSVERPDGSNFTLKIRSTKLEDSAMYFCASSDLRSGYTFGSGTRLTVV.

The rearrangement uses TRBV4-1 and TRBJ2-3, with D maybe TRBD2 (5 bases). The V end was cut by 7 bases, the J end by 2 bases, with 16 bases between. The CDR3 is 15 residues long. Germline V gives CDR1 MGHRA, CDR2 YSYEKL. The CDR3 here is CASKRVGANTDTQYF. The CDR3 DNA sequence: TGCGCCAGCAAGAGGGTGGGCGCGAACACAGATACGCAGTATTTT.

This chain joins TRBV5-6 and TRBJ2-7; 8 bases are shared with TRBD2. With 5 bases clipped from V and 5 bases from J, the junction kept 9 bases outside the gene matches. The CDR3 loop spans 14 amino acids. Germline V gene data show CDR1 as SGHDT and CDR2 as YYEEEE. CDR3 sequence: CASSTGLALDEQYF. CDR3 nucleotide sequence: TGTGCCAGCAGTACCGGACTAGCTCTCGACGAGCAGTACTTC.

The V call is TRBV6-6, the J call TRBJ2-7, with D perhaps TRBD1 (7 bases). Germline V lookup: CDR1 MNHNY, CDR2 SVGAGI (reference sequence). The CDR3 loop spans 12 amino acids. V gave up 6 bases and J gave up 6 bases, with 12 bases separating them. The CDR3 DNA follows: TGTGCCAGCAGGACAGGGAGGCTCGAGCAGTACTTC. This encodes CASRTGRLEQYF.

The V call is TRBV7-2, the J call TRBJ2-2; D gene uncertain. Germline V gene data show CDR1 as SGHTA and CDR2 as FQGNSA. The CDR3 is 13 residues long. The V end lost 7 bases, the J end lost 0 bases, and 6 bases lay between the germline ends. CDR3 amino acids: CASTSTNTGELFF. For the CDR3, the DNA is TGTGCCAGCACCTCTACGAACACCGGGGAGCTGTTTTTT.

The V gene is TRBV24-1, the J gene TRBJ2-7; D remains unclear. Germline V gene lookup returns CDR1 KGHDR and CDR2 SFDVKD. V dropped 4 bases and J dropped 6 bases, with 15 bases sitting between them. The CDR3 sequence is 14 residues long. The CDR3, as DNA: TGTGCCACCAGTGAATCGCGAGTTCATGGCGAGCAGTACTTC. It yields the protein CATSESRVHGEQYF.

This clone has a handful of counts. The J gene is TRBJ2-1, the V gene TRBV3-1 (or the pseudogene TRBV3-2), with TRBD2 matching over 8 bases. The ends lost 3 bases at V and 8 bases at J; junction bases unmatched: 12. The germline V gene encodes CDR1 LGHDT and CDR2 YNNKEL (reference sequence). The CDR3 has 16 amino acids. The CDR3 is CASSQGGTSRVHEQFF. The CDR3 DNA reads TGTGCCAGCAGCCAGGGCGGGACTAGTCGGGTGCATGAGCAGTTCTTC.

The chain recombines TRBV15 with TRBJ1-1, with 7 bases identical to TRBD1. There are 19 residues in the CDR3. With 0 bases clipped from V and 0 bases from J, the junction kept 13 bases outside the gene matches. Germline-derived CDR1 and CDR2 are LNHNV and YYDKDF (reference sequence). The CDR3 nucleotides read TGTGCCACCAGCAGAGATCGTTTAAGGGGGCTCAACCTGAACACTGAAGCTTTCTTT. This codes for CATSRDRLRGLNLNTEAFF.

This chain links TRBV20-1 with TRBJ2-7, with 8 bases lining up with TRBD2. J lost 2 bases, V lost 3 bases, and 12 bases had no gene match. Germline V gene lookup returns CDR1 DFQATT and CDR2 SNEGSKA (reference sequence). This CDR3 is built from 16 residues. The CDR3 DNA reads as TGCAGTGCTAGTCCCCTGGGACTAGTGGACGCCTACGAGCAGTACTTC. Encoded protein: CSASPLGLVDAYEQYF.

The V and J genes are TRBV29-1 and TRBJ1-1, with no clear D. Trimming left V 5 bases short and J 7 bases short, with 14 bases between. CDR3 length equals 12 residues. The germline V gene has CDR1 SQVTM and CDR2 ANQGSEA. The CDR3 coding sequence is TGCAGCGTTCCCGGGGAAGGGTATGAAGCTTTCTTT. This sequence encodes CSVPGEGYEAFF.

The DNA of the CDR3 is TGTGCCAGCAGTGTGCGACAGGGGGCCCCAAGGAAAAAACAGCCCCAGCATTTT. The encoded protein is CASSVRQGAPRKKQPQHF. This rearrangement joins TRBV28 to TRBJ1-5; 10 nucleotides agree with TRBD1. This CDR3 comprises 18 residues. J lost 7 bases, V lost 5 bases, and 17 bases had no gene match. Germline CDR1 reads MDHEN; CDR2 reads SYDVKM.

The chain combines TRBV18 with TRBJ2-3, with D maybe TRBD1 (7 bases). CDR3 length: 13 residues. Germline V gives CDR1 KGHSH, CDR2 LQKENI. The V and J ends lost 3 bases and 5 bases respectively, with 9 bases between them. The CDR3 DNA reads TGTGCCAGCTCACCGCAGGGGGGAGATACGCAGTATTTT. This sequence encodes CASSPQGGDTQYF.

The V call is TRBV5-4, the J call TRBJ2-3, with 8 bases matching TRBD2. The V gene end was trimmed by 0 bases and the J gene end by 1 base; junction bases not matched to a gene: 7. CDR1 and CDR2 from the germline V gene are SGHNT and YYREEE (reference sequence). The CDR3 extends over 17 amino acids. CDR3 coding DNA: TGTGCCAGCAGCTTGGGGACTAGCAGGTGGGGCACAGATACGCAGTATTTT. Protein sequence: CASSLGTSRWGTDTQYF.

V is TRBV19 and J is TRBJ2-3; D is ambiguous. The V gene lost 7 bases and the J gene lost 0 bases, with 14 bases spanning the gap. The CDR3 covers 15 residues. CDR1 is LNHDA, CDR2 SQIVND, per germline (reference sequence). The DNA for the CDR3 is TGTGCCAGTAAGCTCGGGTCTACTAGCACAGATACGCAGTATTTT. Protein product: CASKLGSTSTDTQYF. Complete variable domain (other parts from reference TRBV19 and TRBJ2-3): DGGITQSPKYLFRKEGQNVTLSCEQNLNHDAMYWYRQDPGQGLRLIYYSQIVNDFQKGDIAEGYSVSREKKESFPLTVTSAQKNPTAFYLCASKLGSTSTDTQYFGPGTRLTVL.

This clone was recorded only once. The chain employs TRBV27 and TRBJ2-5, with D perhaps matching TRBD2 (5 bases). V was shortened by 1 base and J by 5 bases, with 11 bases between the two germline ends. This CDR3 contains 14 residues. Germline lookup yields CDR1 MNHEY and CDR2 SMNVEV (reference sequence). The CDR3 reads CASSLLPGIETQYF. Written as DNA, the CDR3 is TGTGCCAGCAGTTTATTGCCGGGGATCGAGACCCAGTACTTC.

The chain recombines TRBV7-9 with TRBJ2-7, with D maybe TRBD1 (6 bases). Germline loops: CDR1 SEHNR, CDR2 FQNEAQ (reference sequence). The CDR3 has 16 residues. V lost 2 bases and J lost 1, with 15 bases in between. The CDR3 DNA reads as TGTGCCAGCAGCTTATCCCCCCGGACAGTATCCTACGAGCAGTACTTC. Its translation is CASSLSPRTVSYEQYF.

The chain employs TRBV27 and TRBJ2-1, with D possibly TRBD2 on 6 matching bases. V dropped 3 bases and J dropped 7 bases, with 13 bases sitting between them. Germline CDR1 is MNHEY and CDR2 is SMNVEV (reference sequence). The CDR3 is made up of 14 amino acids. The CDR3 DNA reads TGTGCCAGCAGTTTGGGGGGATTGGGTAATGAGCAGTTCTTC. Amino acid sequence: CASSLGGLGNEQFF.